One and the same sample provided the 15 T cell receptor beta chains below, sequenced in a study of blood T cell repertoires in COVID-19. Generated by immunoSEQ multiplex PCR, the TCRdb table keeps only in-frame clones and is missing some. The sample consists of 450,000 to 500,000 clones, approximately 83% of them appearing once. Input material: peripheral blood. These receptor sequences come from a human donor in a cohort sampled during active COVID-19.

In this sample, this clone turned up a few times. The gene calls are TRBV19 and TRBJ2-7; perhaps TRBD1 as D (6 bases). Germline loops: CDR1 LNHDA, CDR2 SQIVND (reference sequence). Trimming took off 7 bases at V and 1 base at J, with 14 bases between the two ends. This CDR3 region has 14 residues. This CDR3 is CASKVGQGSYEQYF. CDR3 coding DNA: TGTGCCAGTAAGGTCGGGCAGGGGTCCTACGAGCAGTACTTC.

This chain joins TRBV10-3 and TRBJ1-6; D possibly corresponds to TRBD1 (6 bases). The CDR3 has 15 amino acids. The V gene's germline CDR1 is ENHRY and CDR2 SYGVKD. V was clipped by 4 bases and J by 5 bases, with 12 bases between them. The CDR3 DNA is TGTGCCATCAGTGCGGGGGGGCGCGATAATTCACCCCTCCACTTT. It encodes CAISAGGRDNSPLHF.

The rearrangement uses TRBV30 and TRBJ2-6; tentatively, D is TRBD2 (5 bases). The length of the CDR3 is 14 residues. From germline, CDR1 is GTSNPN and CDR2 SVGIG (reference sequence). Trimming took off 3 bases at V and 0 bases at J, with 6 bases between the two ends. CDR3: CAWSGISGANVLTF. The DNA of the CDR3 is TGTGCCTGGAGCGGGATCTCTGGGGCCAACGTCCTGACTTTC.

V and J are TRBV20-1 and TRBJ2-1; weak D call: TRBD2 (5 bases). The CDR3 consists of 15 residues. Germline CDR1 is DFQATT and CDR2 is SNEGSKA (reference sequence). Trimming took 3 bases from V and 5 from J, leaving 17 bases between them. The CDR3 region has the DNA TGCAGTGCTAGTCGGGGTATGGTGGGAGACAATGAGCAGTTCTTC. This encodes CSASRGMVGDNEQFF.

This chain uses TRBV29-1 with TRBJ2-7; unclear D gene. Trimming took off 7 bases at V and 0 bases at J, with 7 bases between the two ends. Per the germline V gene, CDR1 is SQVTM and CDR2 is ANQGSEA. This CDR3 contains 11 residues. The CDR3 bases are TGCAGCGCAGAGCGCTCCTACGAGCAGTACTTC. This sequence encodes CSAERSYEQYF.

CDR3 sequence reads: CSASLDSGNTIYF. The CDR3 bases are TGCAGTGCTAGTCTAGACTCTGGAAACACCATATATTTT. The V call is TRBV20-1, the J call TRBJ1-3; D is ambiguous. With 3 bases removed from V and 0 bases from J, the gap between germline ends came to 6 bases. Germline CDR1 and CDR2: DFQATT and SNEGSKA (reference sequence). The CDR3 spans 13 residues.

The V gene is TRBV6-5, the J gene TRBJ2-5; D unclear. The V gene lost 7 bases and the J gene lost 0 bases, with 12 bases spanning the gap. Germline V CDR1 and CDR2: MNHEY, SVGAGI. This CDR3 is 14 amino acids long. Here the CDR3 DNA reads TGTGCCAGCACTCCCGCCGGTTACCAAGAGACCCAGTACTTC. Its translation: CASTPAGYQETQYF.

This rearrangement joins TRBV27 to TRBJ2-2, with 9 bases aligning to TRBD2. V dropped 6 bases and J dropped 2; count of bases not matched to a gene: 4. CDR3 size: 15 residues. Germline CDR1 MNHEY, CDR2 SMNVEV (reference sequence). CDR3 nucleotides: TGTGCCAGCAGGACTAGCGGTTATAACACCGGGGAGCTGTTTTTT. Encoded protein: CASRTSGYNTGELFF.

The chain employs TRBV11-3 and TRBJ2-1; 8 nucleotides agree with TRBD2. The germline V gene encodes CDR1 SGHNT and CDR2 YENEEA. The CDR3 has 13 residues. V was pared by 3 bases and J by 7 bases, with 2 bases of the junction left unmatched. DNA for the CDR3: TGTGCCAGCAGCTTCGGACTAGCAAATGAGCAGTTCTTC. Translation gives CASSFGLANEQFF.

In nucleotides, the CDR3 is TGTGCCAGCAGTACGACAGGGTGGAGAAACACCATATATTTT. It codes for CASSTTGWRNTIYF. This chain uses TRBV28 with TRBJ1-3; 7 bases agree with TRBD1. This CDR3 has 14 amino acids. The germline gives CDR1 MDHEN, CDR2 SYDVKM. With 5 bases clipped from V and 5 bases from J, the junction kept 6 bases outside the gene matches.

This clone has a single count. V and J are TRBV19 and TRBJ1-2; TRBD1 matches at 8 bases. Per germline, CDR1 LNHDA and CDR2 SQIVND (reference sequence). The CDR3 runs to 13 residues. V shed 3 bases and J 12 bases; nucleotides not matched to a gene: 9. CDR3 amino acids: CASSIDRDRSHTF. For the CDR3, the DNA is TGTGCCAGTAGTATCGACCGGGACAGGAGTCACACCTTC.

The chain has TRBV28 and TRBJ2-7; no firm D call. Germline loops: CDR1 MDHEN, CDR2 SYDVKM. Trimming stripped 4 bases from V and 5 bases from J, with 12 bases between. The CDR3 loop spans 13 amino acids. The CDR3 here is CASSYQPTHEQYF. The CDR3 bases are TGTGCCAGCAGTTACCAACCGACACACGAGCAGTACTTC.

The V and J genes are TRBV6-6 and TRBJ1-1; D is undetermined. This CDR3 has 12 amino acids. Germline CDR1 MNHNY, CDR2 SVGAGI (reference sequence). V was clipped by 5 bases and J by 3 bases, with 7 bases between them. In nucleotides, the CDR3 is TGTGCCAGCAGTCGCACAGACACTGAAGCTTTCTTT. This encodes CASSRTDTEAFF.

The chain combines TRBV6-2 or TRBV6-3 with TRBJ2-7; 10 nucleotides match TRBD1. The trim removed 6 bases at V and 6 bases at J, leaving 11 bases unmatched. The CDR3 consists of 15 residues. Germline V gene lookup returns CDR1 MNHEY and CDR2 SVGEGT. The CDR3 DNA is TGTGCCAGCAGCTCCGTCGGGACAGGGGTGGGCGAGCAGTACTTC. It codes for CASSSVGTGVGEQYF.

This rearrangement joins TRBV10-1 to TRBJ2-1; 7 nucleotides match TRBD2. Germline CDR1 reads WNHNN; CDR2 reads SYGVQD (reference sequence). V shed 0 bases, J shed 7 bases, and the junction held 9 bases outside the gene matches. The CDR3 is 16 amino acids. Written as DNA, the CDR3 is TGCGCCAGCAGTGAGTCCGGAGGGAGGGCCCAAAATGAGCAGTTCTTC. Amino acid sequence: CASSESGGRAQNEQFF.